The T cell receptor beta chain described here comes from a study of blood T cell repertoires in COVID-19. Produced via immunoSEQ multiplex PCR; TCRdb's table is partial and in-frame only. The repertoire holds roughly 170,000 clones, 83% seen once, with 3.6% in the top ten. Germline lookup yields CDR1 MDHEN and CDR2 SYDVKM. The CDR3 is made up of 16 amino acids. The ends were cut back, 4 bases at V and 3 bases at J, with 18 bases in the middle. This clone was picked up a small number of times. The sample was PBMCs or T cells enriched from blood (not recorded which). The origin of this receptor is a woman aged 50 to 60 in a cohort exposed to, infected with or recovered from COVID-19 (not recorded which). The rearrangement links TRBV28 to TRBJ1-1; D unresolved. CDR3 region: CASSWPPNQRDTEAFF. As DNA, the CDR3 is TGTGCCAGCAGTTGGCCCCCTAACCAGAGGGACACTGAAGCTTTCTTT.